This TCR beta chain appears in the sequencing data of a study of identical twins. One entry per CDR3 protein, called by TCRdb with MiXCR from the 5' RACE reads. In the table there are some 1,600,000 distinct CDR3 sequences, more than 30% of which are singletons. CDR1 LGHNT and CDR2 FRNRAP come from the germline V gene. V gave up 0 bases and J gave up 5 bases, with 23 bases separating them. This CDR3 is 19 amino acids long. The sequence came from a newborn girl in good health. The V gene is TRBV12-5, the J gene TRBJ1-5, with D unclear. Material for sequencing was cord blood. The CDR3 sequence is CASGLVPPTWPQPYQPQHF. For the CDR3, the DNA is TGTGCTAGTGGTTTGGTTCCCCCGACGTGGCCCCAGCCCTATCAGCCCCAGCATTTT.